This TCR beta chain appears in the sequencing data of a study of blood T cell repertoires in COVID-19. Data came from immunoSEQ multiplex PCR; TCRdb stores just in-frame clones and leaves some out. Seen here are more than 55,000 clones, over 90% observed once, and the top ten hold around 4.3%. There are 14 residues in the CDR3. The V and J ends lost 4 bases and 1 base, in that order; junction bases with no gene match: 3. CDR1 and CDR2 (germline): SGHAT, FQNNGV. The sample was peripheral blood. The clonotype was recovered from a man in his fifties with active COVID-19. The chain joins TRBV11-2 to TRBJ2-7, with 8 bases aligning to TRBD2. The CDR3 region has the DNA TGTGCCAGCAGCTCCACTAGCGGATCCTACGAGCAGTACTTC. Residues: CASSSTSGSYEQYF.